These 13 T cell receptor beta chains came from one sample sequenced in a study of blood T cell repertoires in COVID-19. Sequenced by immunoSEQ multiplex PCR; TCRdb stores in-frame clones only, minus some. The table includes about 200,000 clones, 80% to 90% detected once. Sequencing used peripheral blood. Every receptor here comes from a woman of 80 years or more with acute or convalescent COVID-19.

J is TRBJ2-7 and V is TRBV7-6, with 7 bases identical to TRBD2. This CDR3 is 16 amino acids long. V was pared by 1 base and J by 3 bases, with 9 bases of the junction left unmatched. CDR1 SGHVS and CDR2 FNYEAQ come from the germline V gene. CDR3 protein: CASSLGVRETYYEQYF. The CDR3 nucleotides read TGTGCCAGCAGCTTAGGGGTGCGGGAGACCTACTACGAGCAGTACTTC.

V usage is TRBV29-1 and J usage is TRBJ2-2; a weak D match, TRBD1 (5 bases). The CDR3 has 14 amino acids. CDR1 SQVTM and CDR2 ANQGSEA come from the germline V gene. V lost 7 bases, J lost 3 bases, and 15 bases lay in between. The CDR3 loop reads CSAKPQGYTGELFF. CDR3 sequence (DNA): TGCAGCGCTAAACCCCAGGGTTACACCGGGGAGCTGTTTTTT.

The genes are TRBV15 and TRBJ1-2; D is perhaps TRBD1 (6 bases). V lost 9 bases, J lost 3 bases, and 14 bases lay in between. Germline V gives CDR1 LNHNV, CDR2 YYDKDF (reference sequence). The length of the CDR3 is 13 residues. The CDR3 DNA reads as TGTGCCACGAACGGGGGGCGCGACTATGGCTACACCTTC. Its protein product is CATNGGRDYGYTF.

The V call is TRBV5-4, the J call TRBJ2-1; 9 bases agree with TRBD1. The V gene end was trimmed by 4 bases and the J gene end by 7 bases; junction bases not matched to a gene: 3. This CDR3 is built from 13 residues. Looked up from germline, CDR1 is SGHNT and CDR2 is YYREEE (reference sequence). As DNA, the CDR3 is TGTGCCAGCAGCCGGGACAGGGCAAATGAGCAGTTCTTC. It is translated as CASSRDRANEQFF.

The rearrangement links TRBV28 to TRBJ2-4; D possibly corresponds to TRBD2 (6 bases). The CDR3 extends over 15 amino acids. Trimming cost V 2 bases and J 0 bases, with 8 bases left between them. Germline CDR1 is MDHEN and CDR2 is SYDVKM. The CDR3, as DNA: TGTGCCAGCAGTTTACGGGGACTAGCCAAAAACATTCAGTACTTC. This codes for CASSLRGLAKNIQYF. The entire variable domain, with the rest obtained from reference TRBV28 and TRBJ2-4, is as follows: DVKVTQSSRYLVKRTGEKVFLECVQDMDHENMFWYRQDPGLGLRLIYFSYDVKMKEKGDIPEGYSVSREKKERFSLILESASTNQTSMYLCASSLRGLAKNIQYFGAGTRLSVL.

Only a few counts were recorded for this clone. The chain uses TRBV7-2 and TRBJ1-1, with 8 bases fitting TRBD1. The CDR3 extends over 15 amino acids. Trimming removed 1 base from V and 4 bases from J; junction bases left unmatched: 5. The germline V gene encodes CDR1 SGHTA and CDR2 FQGNSA. The CDR3 DNA reads TGTGCCAGCAGCTTAGTTACAGGGGGAATCACTGAAGCTTTCTTT. The encoded protein is CASSLVTGGITEAFF.

This chain links TRBV6-2 or TRBV6-3 with TRBJ2-7; D ambiguous. Germline V gives CDR1 MNHEY, CDR2 SVGEGT. This CDR3 comprises 15 residues. Trimming stripped 0 bases from V and 1 base from J, with 10 bases between. The CDR3 DNA is TGTGCCAGCAGTTACTCGAATGCAGGATCCTACGAGCAGTACTTC. Residues: CASSYSNAGSYEQYF.

The chain joins TRBV2 to TRBJ2-1, with TRBD2 as a possible D gene (6 bases). The CDR3 runs to 15 residues. Trimming took 5 bases from V and 3 from J, leaving 14 bases between them. CDR1 is SNHLY and CDR2 is FYNNEI in the germline V gene. CDR3 in DNA: TGTGCCAGCAGTACCCTAGCGACTGACTACAATGAGCAGTTCTTC. Translated: CASSTLATDYNEQFF. Using reference TRBV2 and TRBJ2-1 for the parts outside the CDR3, the full variable domain is EPEVTQTPSHQVTQMGQEVILRCVPISNHLYFYWYRQILGQKVEFLVSFYNNEISEKSEIFDDQFSVERPDGSNFTLKIRSTKLEDSAMYFCASSTLATDYNEQFFGPGTRLTVL.

This sequence joins TRBV6-1 and TRBJ1-6, with a weak D call TRBD1 (5 bases). The V end was cut by 0 bases, the J end by 0 bases, with 9 bases between. Germline assignment: CDR1 MNHNS and CDR2 SASEGT. The CDR3 covers 17 residues. CDR3 sequence: CASSEAGRGSYNSPLHF. The CDR3, as DNA: TGTGCCAGCAGTGAAGCCGGGAGGGGCTCCTATAATTCACCCCTCCACTTT.

V is TRBV28 and J is TRBJ2-1; 9 bases fit TRBD2. The CDR3 loop spans 14 amino acids. Germline loops: CDR1 MDHEN, CDR2 SYDVKM. Trimming removed 5 bases from V and 13 bases from J; junction bases left unmatched: 12. CDR3 in DNA: TGTGCCAGCAGTCCAACGGGGACTAGCCATATTCAGTTCTTC. Its translation: CASSPTGTSHIQFF.

The gene calls are TRBV18 and TRBJ2-3; 12 bases line up with TRBD2. CDR1 is KGHSH and CDR2 is LQKENI in the germline V gene. Germline trimming cut 5 bases from V and 4 bases from J; bases unmatched to any gene: 7. This CDR3 has 16 residues. The DNA for the CDR3 is TGTGCCAGCTCAAATCTAGCGGGAGGGAGAGCAGATACGCAGTATTTT. Its translation: CASSNLAGGRADTQYF.

The chain carries TRBV11-3 and TRBJ2-6; D possibly corresponds to TRBD1 (6 bases). Germline V lookup: CDR1 SGHNT, CDR2 YENEEA. Trimming pared 5 bases from V and 1 base from J, leaving 12 bases between. The CDR3 is 16 residues long. The CDR3 DNA sequence: TGTGCCAGCAGCACGGGACATTCTTCTGGGGCCAACGTCCTGACTTTC. Translation gives CASSTGHSSGANVLTF.

This chain links TRBV18 with TRBJ2-1, with D maybe TRBD1 (6 bases). The V end lost 6 bases, the J end lost 0 bases, and 12 bases lay between the germline ends. CDR3 size: 15 residues. Germline V gene data show CDR1 as KGHSH and CDR2 as LQKENI. CDR3 sequence: CASSYGQLSYNEQFF. The CDR3 nucleotides read TGTGCCAGCTCTTACGGACAGCTCTCCTACAATGAGCAGTTCTTC.